What follows is one T cell receptor (beta chain) and its context. The antigen is not known. The entry originates in a study of cytomegalovirus exposure and HLA in healthy donors. Overall study results and limits: What a later analysis showed was that several of the most significant clusters appeared linked to common viral pathogens.

This PCR relied on a set of 60 Vbeta primers and 13 Jbeta primers. TCRdb's copy holds only in-frame clones and misses some; the assay was immunoSEQ multiplex PCR. The table records about 130,000 clones, 65% to 90% of them present only once. This CDR3 is built from 19 residues. V lost 2 bases, J lost 5 bases, and 23 bases stayed unmatched. Germline V gene sequence: CDR1 GTSNPN, CDR2 SVGIG (reference sequence). This sequence joins TRBV30 and TRBJ2-5; 7 nucleotides match TRBD1. Material: PBMCs. The origin of this receptor is a girl aged 2 to 10 in good health and CMV-seronegative. The CDR3 protein is CAWSRGVTGPDFRGETQYF. The CDR3 DNA reads as TGTGCCTGGAGTCGAGGAGTAACAGGTCCCGACTTCAGGGGGGAGACCCAGTACTTC. The whole variable domain, remainder taken from reference TRBV30 and TRBJ2-5, is SQTIHQWPATLVQPVGSPLSLECTVEGTSNPNLYWYRQAAGRGLQLLFYSVGIGQISSEVPQNLSASRPQDRQFILSSKKLLLSDSGFYLCAWSRGVTGPDFRGETQYFGPGTRLLVL.